Following are 17 T cell receptor beta chains from one sample sequenced in a study of blood T cell repertoires in COVID-19. Sequencing used immunoSEQ multiplex PCR; TCRdb keeps in-frame clones, though not all of them. The data contain 400,000 or so clones, less than 95% of them singletons. Input material: PBMCs or T cells enriched from blood (not recorded which). Every receptor here comes from a man between 18 and 35 years old who had recovered from COVID-19.

The sample holds one count of this clone. Other DNA variants within this sample encode the same CDR3. V gene TRBV28 combines with J gene TRBJ2-7; D might be TRBD1 (7 bases). The CDR3 length is 14 residues. Trimming cost V 5 bases and J 4 bases, with 15 bases left between them. In germline, CDR1 is MDHEN, CDR2 SYDVKM. The CDR3 sequence is CASSLSGGLYEQYF. The CDR3 nucleotides are TGTGCCAGCAGTCTCTCAGGGGGGCTTTACGAGCAGTACTTC.

The rearrangement uses TRBV7-9 and TRBJ2-5; unclear D gene. The germline V and J ends were trimmed by 8 bases and 1 base, with 14 bases remaining between them. CDR1 SEHNR and CDR2 FQNEAQ come from the germline V gene (reference sequence). This CDR3 is 14 amino acids long. CDR3 loop: CASAARNSQETQYF. CDR3 sequence (DNA): TGTGCCAGCGCAGCGCGGAATTCCCAAGAGACCCAGTACTTC.

This clone was seen a single time. The chain joins TRBV28 to TRBJ1-4, with D possibly matching TRBD1 (5 bases). CDR1 is MDHEN, CDR2 SYDVKM, per germline. CDR3 length: 15 residues. V lost 6 bases and J lost 6, with 17 bases in between. The CDR3 DNA reads TGTGCCAGCAGCCCACCTGGACAACCCTATGAAAAACTGTTTTTT. Residues: CASSPPGQPYEKLFF.

The V call is TRBV5-5, the J call TRBJ2-7; the match to TRBD1 covers 7 bases. This CDR3 region has 15 residues. Losses at the gene ends were 4 bases for V and 0 bases for J; bases not matched to a gene: 7. Germline loops: CDR1 SGHKS, CDR2 YYEKEE (reference sequence). CDR3 coding DNA: TGTGCCAGCAGCCGACAGGGCCTGAGCTCCTACGAGCAGTACTTC. The encoded protein is CASSRQGLSSYEQYF. Using reference TRBV5-5 and TRBJ2-7 for the parts outside the CDR3, the full variable domain is DAGVTQSPTHLIKTRGQQVTLRCSPISGHKSVSWYQQVLGQGPQFIFQYYEKEERGRGNFPDRFSARQFPNYSSELNVNALLLGDSALYLCASSRQGLSSYEQYFGPGTRLTVT.

The V gene is TRBV5-4, the J gene TRBJ1-2; a weak D match, TRBD1 (6 bases). CDR1 and CDR2 (germline): SGHNT, YYREEE (reference sequence). Trimming removed 4 bases at V and 1 base at J, with 14 bases between. This CDR3 has 15 residues. The CDR3 is CASSTAGVNNYGYTF. Here the CDR3 DNA reads TGTGCCAGCAGCACGGCAGGGGTGAATAACTATGGCTACACCTTC.

V is TRBV6-5 and J is TRBJ2-7; a possible D gene is TRBD1 (6 bases). Germline V gene data show CDR1 as MNHEY and CDR2 as SVGAGI. V gave up 6 bases and J gave up 2 bases, with 17 bases separating them. This CDR3 is built from 15 residues. This chain's CDR3 is CASSPSRTVAYEQYF. The CDR3 DNA reads TGTGCCAGCAGCCCCTCAAGGACAGTTGCCTACGAGCAGTACTTC.

The chain is built from TRBV18 and TRBJ1-2; 7 bases agree with TRBD1. With V trimmed by 5 bases and J by 3 bases, 9 bases remained unmatched. The CDR3 totals 15 residues. The V gene's germline CDR1 is KGHSH and CDR2 LQKENI. The CDR3 DNA reads as TGTGCCAGCTCATCCACACAACAGGGGTACTATGGCTACACCTTC. Protein sequence: CASSSTQQGYYGYTF.

V is TRBV28 and J is TRBJ2-7, with D perhaps matching TRBD2 (5 bases). CDR1 is MDHEN, CDR2 SYDVKM, per germline. Trimming removed 9 bases from V and 0 bases from J, with 18 bases in between. This CDR3 contains 15 residues. CDR3 sequence (DNA): TGTGCCAGTTCCTTCGAAGGAGGAGACTCCTACGAGCAGTACTTC. The encoded protein is CASSFEGGDSYEQYF.

The chain has TRBV6-7 and TRBJ1-5; D gene unclear. Being an ORF, TRBV6-7 has a function that is uncertain. The CDR3 has 9 amino acids. The DNA for the CDR3 is TGTGAGGCTTCAGGGCCCCAGCATTTT. Its translation is CEASGPQHF.

This CDR3 is CASSLGDRGRNEQFF. The CDR3 DNA follows: TGTGCCAGCAGTTTGGGGGACAGGGGGCGGAATGAGCAGTTCTTC. The genes are TRBV28 and TRBJ2-1, with TRBD1 matching 12 bases. The CDR3 is 15 residues long. With V trimmed by 3 bases and J by 7 bases, 4 bases remained unmatched. Germline V gives CDR1 MDHEN, CDR2 SYDVKM.

This CDR3 reads CASILDRMNTEAFF. The CDR3 region has the DNA TGTGCCAGCATACTAGACAGGATGAACACTGAAGCTTTCTTT. The chain recombines TRBV6-5 with TRBJ1-1; tentative D call: TRBD1 (6 bases). Germline V gene sequence: CDR1 MNHEY, CDR2 SVGAGI. The CDR3 has 14 amino acids. Trimming shortened V by 7 bases and J by 0 bases, and 12 bases separated the two germline ends.

The chain employs TRBV6-5 and TRBJ1-4; 8 bases match TRBD1. The CDR3 sequence is 15 residues long. The V gene end was trimmed by 5 bases and the J gene end by 2 bases; junction bases not matched to a gene: 4. Germline CDR1 MNHEY, CDR2 SVGAGI. The CDR3, as DNA: TGTGCCAGCAGTCAACGACAGGGGACTAATGAAAAACTGTTTTTT. Translated, it gives CASSQRQGTNEKLFF.

This chain uses TRBV6-5 with TRBJ1-5, with D possibly matching TRBD1 (6 bases). This CDR3 region has 14 residues. Trimming stripped 4 bases from V and 5 bases from J, with 12 bases between. CDR1 and CDR2 from the germline V gene are MNHEY and SVGAGI. The CDR3 region has the DNA TGTGCCAGCAGTTTGAGCAGGGGTGATCAGCCCCAGCATTTT. Protein sequence: CASSLSRGDQPQHF.

The chain employs TRBV5-5 and TRBJ1-2; 8 bases fit TRBD1. After removal of 5 bases from V and 1 base from J, the junction contained 10 bases not matched to a gene. Germline V gives CDR1 SGHKS, CDR2 YYEKEE (reference sequence). CDR3 length: 16 residues. The CDR3 DNA reads TGTGCCAGCAGGATTGGGTTACAGGGGGATAACTATGGCTACACCTTC. It is translated as CASRIGLQGDNYGYTF.

The chain combines TRBV9 with TRBJ2-3, with 9 bases identical to TRBD2. Germline V gene data show CDR1 as SGDLS and CDR2 as YYNGEE. J lost 4 bases, V lost 6 bases, and 12 bases had no gene match. The CDR3 has 16 amino acids. The CDR3 coding sequence is TGTGCCAGCACCTCTCCAATTAGCGGGAGTTCAGATACGCAGTATTTT. It yields the protein CASTSPISGSSDTQYF. The full variable domain, in which reference TRBV9 and TRBJ2-3 provide the parts outside the CDR3, is DSGVTQTPKHLITATGQRVTLRCSPRSGDLSVYWYQQSLDQGLQFLIQYYNGEERAKGNILERFSAQQFPDLHSELNLSSLELGDSALYFCASTSPISGSSDTQYFGPGTRLTVL.

The gene calls are TRBV11-2 and TRBJ2-5; 8 bases agree with TRBD2. The V gene end was trimmed by 3 bases and the J gene end by 4 bases; junction bases not matched to a gene: 10. The CDR3 spans 16 residues. CDR1 and CDR2 from the germline V gene are SGHAT and FQNNGV. CDR3 sequence reads: CASSFTGGLSGETQYF. CDR3 DNA sequence: TGTGCCAGCAGCTTCACGGGGGGGCTGAGCGGAGAGACCCAGTACTTC.

The V and J genes are TRBV27 and TRBJ1-2; D gene unclear. The germline gives CDR1 MNHEY, CDR2 SMNVEV (reference sequence). The CDR3 totals 13 residues. V was pared by 2 bases and J by 7 bases, with 11 bases between. CDR3 nucleotide sequence: TGTGCCAGCAGTTTAGCTAGAAACGGTGGCTACACCTTC. Translation gives CASSLARNGGYTF.